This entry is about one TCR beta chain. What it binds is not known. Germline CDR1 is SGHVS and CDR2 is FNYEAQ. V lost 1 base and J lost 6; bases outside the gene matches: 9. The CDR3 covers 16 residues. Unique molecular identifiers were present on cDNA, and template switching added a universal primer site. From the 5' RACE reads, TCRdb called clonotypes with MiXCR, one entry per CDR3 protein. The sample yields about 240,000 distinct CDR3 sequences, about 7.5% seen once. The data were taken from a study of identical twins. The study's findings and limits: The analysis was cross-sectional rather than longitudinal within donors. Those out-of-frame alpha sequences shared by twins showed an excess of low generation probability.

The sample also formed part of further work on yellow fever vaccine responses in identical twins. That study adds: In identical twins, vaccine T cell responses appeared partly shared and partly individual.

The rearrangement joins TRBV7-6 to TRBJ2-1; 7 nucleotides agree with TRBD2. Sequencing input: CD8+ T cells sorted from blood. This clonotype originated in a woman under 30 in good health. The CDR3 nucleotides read TGTGCCAGCAGCTTAGAGCTGGCGGGAGTGTCCAATGAGCAGTTCTTC. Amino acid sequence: CASSLELAGVSNEQFF.